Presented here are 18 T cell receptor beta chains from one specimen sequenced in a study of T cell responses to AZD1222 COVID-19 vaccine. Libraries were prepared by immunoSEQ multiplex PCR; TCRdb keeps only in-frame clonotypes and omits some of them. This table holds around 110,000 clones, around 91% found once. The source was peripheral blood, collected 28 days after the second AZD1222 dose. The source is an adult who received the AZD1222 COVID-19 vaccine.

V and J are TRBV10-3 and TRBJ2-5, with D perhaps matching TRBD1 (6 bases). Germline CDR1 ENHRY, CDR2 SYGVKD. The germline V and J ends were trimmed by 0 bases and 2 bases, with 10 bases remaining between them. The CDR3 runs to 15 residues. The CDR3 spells CAISESGHQQETQYF. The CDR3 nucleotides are TGTGCCATCAGTGAGTCGGGACATCAGCAAGAGACCCAGTACTTC.

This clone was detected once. CDR3 sequence (DNA): TGCGCCAGCAGTCCGGTGAGCAATAGCTATGGCTACACCTTC. It translates to CASSPVSNSYGYTF. This chain uses TRBV10-2 with TRBJ1-2; no clear D gene. V gave up 5 bases and J gave up 4 bases, with 14 bases separating them. Germline assignment: CDR1 WSHSY and CDR2 SAAADI. The CDR3 totals 14 residues.

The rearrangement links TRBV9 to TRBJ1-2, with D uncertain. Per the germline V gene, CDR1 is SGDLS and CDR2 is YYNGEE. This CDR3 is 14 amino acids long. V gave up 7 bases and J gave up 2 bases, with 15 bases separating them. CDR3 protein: CASSESGRNYGYTF. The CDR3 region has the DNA TGTGCCAGCTCGGAGTCAGGCAGAAACTATGGCTACACCTTC.

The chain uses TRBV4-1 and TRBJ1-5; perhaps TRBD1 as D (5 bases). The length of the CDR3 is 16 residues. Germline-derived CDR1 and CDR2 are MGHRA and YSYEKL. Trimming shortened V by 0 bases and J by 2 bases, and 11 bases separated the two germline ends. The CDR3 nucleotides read TGCGCCAGCAGCCAAGAAGGCAGGGCAGGCAATCAGCCCCAGCATTTT. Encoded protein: CASSQEGRAGNQPQHF.

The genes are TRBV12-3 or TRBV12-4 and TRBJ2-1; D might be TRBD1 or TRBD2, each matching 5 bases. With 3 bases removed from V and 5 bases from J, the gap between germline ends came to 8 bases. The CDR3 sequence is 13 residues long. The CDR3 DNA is TGTGCCAGCAGTTTTTGGGGGAACAATGAGCAGTTCTTC. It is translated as CASSFWGNNEQFF.

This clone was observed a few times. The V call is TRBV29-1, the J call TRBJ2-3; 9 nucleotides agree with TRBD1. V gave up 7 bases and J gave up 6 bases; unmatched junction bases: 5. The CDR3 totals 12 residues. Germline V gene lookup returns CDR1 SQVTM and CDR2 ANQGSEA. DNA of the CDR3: TGCAGCGCCGGGACAGGGAGGGATACGCAGTATTTT. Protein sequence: CSAGTGRDTQYF.

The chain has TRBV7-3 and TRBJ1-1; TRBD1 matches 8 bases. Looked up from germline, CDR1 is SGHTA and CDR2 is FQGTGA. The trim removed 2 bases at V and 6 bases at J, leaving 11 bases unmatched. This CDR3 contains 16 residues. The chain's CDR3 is CASSLSQGAPGAEAFF. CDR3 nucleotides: TGTGCCAGCAGCTTATCCCAGGGGGCGCCCGGGGCTGAAGCTTTCTTT.

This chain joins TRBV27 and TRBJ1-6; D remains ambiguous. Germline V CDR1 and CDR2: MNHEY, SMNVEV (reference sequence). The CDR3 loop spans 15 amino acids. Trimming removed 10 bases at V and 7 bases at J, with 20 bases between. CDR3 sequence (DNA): TGTGCCACCCGGTCCCGGGGAGCTAGAAATTCACCCCTCCACTTT. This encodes CATRSRGARNSPLHF.

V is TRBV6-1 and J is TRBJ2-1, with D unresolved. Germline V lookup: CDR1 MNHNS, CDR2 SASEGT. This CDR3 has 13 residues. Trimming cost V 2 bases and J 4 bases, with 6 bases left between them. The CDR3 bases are TGTGCCAGCAGTGAACTTCCGTACAATGAGCAGTTCTTC. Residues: CASSELPYNEQFF.

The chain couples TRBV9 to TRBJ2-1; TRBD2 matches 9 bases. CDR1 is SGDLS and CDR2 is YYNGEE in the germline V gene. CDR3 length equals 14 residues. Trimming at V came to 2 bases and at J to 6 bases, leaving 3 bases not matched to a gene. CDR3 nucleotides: TGTGCCAGCAGCGTGACTAGCGGAATCAATGAGCAGTTCTTC. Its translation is CASSVTSGINEQFF.

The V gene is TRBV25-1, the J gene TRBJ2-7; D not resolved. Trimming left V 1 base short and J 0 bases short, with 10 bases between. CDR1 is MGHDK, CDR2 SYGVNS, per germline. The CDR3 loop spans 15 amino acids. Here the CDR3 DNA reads TGTGCCAGCAGTGAATCAGTGGCTGGCTCCTACGAGCAGTACTTC. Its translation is CASSESVAGSYEQYF.

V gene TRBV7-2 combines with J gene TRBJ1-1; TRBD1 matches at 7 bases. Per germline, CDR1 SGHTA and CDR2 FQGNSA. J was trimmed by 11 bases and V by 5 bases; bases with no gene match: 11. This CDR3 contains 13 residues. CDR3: CASSPTGDTMAFF. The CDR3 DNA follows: TGTGCCAGCAGCCCTACAGGGGACACTATGGCTTTCTTT.

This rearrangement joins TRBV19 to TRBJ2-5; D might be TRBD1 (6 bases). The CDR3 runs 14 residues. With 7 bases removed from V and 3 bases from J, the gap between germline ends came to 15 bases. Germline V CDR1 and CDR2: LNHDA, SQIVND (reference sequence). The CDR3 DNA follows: TGTGCCAGTATGAACCTAGCAGGGGAAGAGACCCAGTACTTC. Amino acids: CASMNLAGEETQYF.

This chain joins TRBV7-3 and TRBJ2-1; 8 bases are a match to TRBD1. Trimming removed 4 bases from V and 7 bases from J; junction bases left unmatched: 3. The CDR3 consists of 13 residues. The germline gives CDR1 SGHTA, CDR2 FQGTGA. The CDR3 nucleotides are TGTGCCAGCAGCTCGACAGGGGAGAATGAGCAGTTCTTC. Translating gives CASSSTGENEQFF.

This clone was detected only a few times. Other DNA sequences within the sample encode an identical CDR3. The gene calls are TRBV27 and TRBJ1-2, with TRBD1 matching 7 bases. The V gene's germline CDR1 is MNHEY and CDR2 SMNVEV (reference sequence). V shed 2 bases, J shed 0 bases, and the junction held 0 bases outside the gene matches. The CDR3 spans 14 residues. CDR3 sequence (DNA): TGTGCCAGCAGTTTACAGGGGGCTAACTATGGCTACACCTTC. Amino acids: CASSLQGANYGYTF.

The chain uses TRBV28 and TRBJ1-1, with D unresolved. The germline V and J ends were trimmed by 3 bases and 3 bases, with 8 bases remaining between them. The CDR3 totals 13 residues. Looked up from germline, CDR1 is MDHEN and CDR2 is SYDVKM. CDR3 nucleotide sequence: TGTGCCAGCAGTTTGTCACAGTACACTGAAGCTTTCTTT. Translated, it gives CASSLSQYTEAFF.

CDR3 amino acids: CASSLAGLIPSYEQYF. CDR3 nucleotides: TGTGCCAGCAGCTTAGCAGGGCTCATCCCCTCCTACGAGCAGTACTTC. The V gene is TRBV11-2, the J gene TRBJ2-7; D is possibly TRBD1 (5 bases). The ends were cut back, 1 base at V and 0 bases at J, with 13 bases in the middle. The CDR3 length is 16 residues. Germline values: CDR1 SGHAT, CDR2 FQNNGV. The entire variable domain, with the rest obtained from reference TRBV11-2 and TRBJ2-7, is as follows: EAGVAQSPRYKIIEKRQSVAFWCNPISGHATLYWYQQILGQGPKLLIQFQNNGVVDDSQLPKDRFSAERLKGVDSTLKIQPAKLEDSAVYLCASSLAGLIPSYEQYFGPGTRLTVT.

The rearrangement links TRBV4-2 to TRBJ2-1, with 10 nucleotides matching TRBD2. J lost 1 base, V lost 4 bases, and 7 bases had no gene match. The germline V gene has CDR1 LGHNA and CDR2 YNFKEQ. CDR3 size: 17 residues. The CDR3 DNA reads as TGTGCCAGCAGCCGAACTTTAGCGGGAGGTTCCTACAATGAGCAGTTCTTC. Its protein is CASSRTLAGGSYNEQFF.